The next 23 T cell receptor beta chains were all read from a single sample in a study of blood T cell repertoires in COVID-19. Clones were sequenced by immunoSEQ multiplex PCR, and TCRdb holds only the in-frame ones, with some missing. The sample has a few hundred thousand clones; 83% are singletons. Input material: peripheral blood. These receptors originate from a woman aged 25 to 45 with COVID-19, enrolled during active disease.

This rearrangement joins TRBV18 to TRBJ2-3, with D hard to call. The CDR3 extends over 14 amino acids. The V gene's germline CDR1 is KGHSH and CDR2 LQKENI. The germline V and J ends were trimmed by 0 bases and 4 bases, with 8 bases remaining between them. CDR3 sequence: CASSPPDEADTQYF. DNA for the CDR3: TGTGCCAGCTCACCACCCGACGAGGCAGATACGCAGTATTTT.

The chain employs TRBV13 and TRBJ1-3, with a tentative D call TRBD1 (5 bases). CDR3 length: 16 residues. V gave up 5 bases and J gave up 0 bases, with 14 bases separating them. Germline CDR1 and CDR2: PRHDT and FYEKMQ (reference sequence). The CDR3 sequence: CASSATVPSSGNTIYF. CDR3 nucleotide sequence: TGTGCCAGCAGCGCGACAGTCCCAAGCTCTGGAAACACCATATATTTT.

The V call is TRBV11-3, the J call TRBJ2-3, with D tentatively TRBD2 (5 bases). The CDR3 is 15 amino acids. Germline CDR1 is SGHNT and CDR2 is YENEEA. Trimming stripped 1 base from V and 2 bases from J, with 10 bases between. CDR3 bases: TGTGCCAGCAGCTTAGCCAGCGGTACCACAGATACGCAGTATTTT. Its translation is CASSLASGTTDTQYF.

The CDR3 sequence is CASSLGIRYYGYTF. Here the CDR3 DNA reads TGTGCCAGCAGCTTGGGGATCAGGTACTATGGCTACACCTTC. The V and J genes are TRBV5-4 and TRBJ1-2; D is undetermined. Trimming pared 0 bases from V and 3 bases from J, leaving 9 bases between. The CDR3 sequence is 14 residues long. Germline CDR1 and CDR2: SGHNT and YYREEE (reference sequence).

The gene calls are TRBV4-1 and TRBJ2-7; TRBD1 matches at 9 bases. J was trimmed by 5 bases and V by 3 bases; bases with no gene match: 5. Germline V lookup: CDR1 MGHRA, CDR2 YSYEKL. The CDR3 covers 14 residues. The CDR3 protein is CASSHQDRGDEQYF. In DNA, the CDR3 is TGCGCCAGCAGCCATCAGGACAGGGGCGACGAGCAGTACTTC.

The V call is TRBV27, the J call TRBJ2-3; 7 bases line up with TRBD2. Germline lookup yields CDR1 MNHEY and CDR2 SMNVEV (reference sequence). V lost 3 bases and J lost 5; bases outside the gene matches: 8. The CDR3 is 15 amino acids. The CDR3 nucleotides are TGTGCCAGCAGTTTCGGGGGGTTTGGAGGAGATACGCAGTATTTT. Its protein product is CASSFGGFGGDTQYF.

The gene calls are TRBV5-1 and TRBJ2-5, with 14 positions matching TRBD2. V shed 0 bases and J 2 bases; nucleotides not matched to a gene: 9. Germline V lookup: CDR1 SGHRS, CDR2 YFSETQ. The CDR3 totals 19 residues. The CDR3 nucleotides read TGCGCCAGCAGCTTGGCGAACGTAGGACTAGCGGGGGGACAAGAGACCCAGTACTTC. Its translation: CASSLANVGLAGGQETQYF.

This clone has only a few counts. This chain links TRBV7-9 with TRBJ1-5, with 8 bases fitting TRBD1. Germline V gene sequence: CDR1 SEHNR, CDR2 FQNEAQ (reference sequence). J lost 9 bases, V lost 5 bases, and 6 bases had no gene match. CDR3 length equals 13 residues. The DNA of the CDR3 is TGTGCCAGCAGCCTCACAGGGGGAAGGCCCCAGCATTTT. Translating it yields CASSLTGGRPQHF.

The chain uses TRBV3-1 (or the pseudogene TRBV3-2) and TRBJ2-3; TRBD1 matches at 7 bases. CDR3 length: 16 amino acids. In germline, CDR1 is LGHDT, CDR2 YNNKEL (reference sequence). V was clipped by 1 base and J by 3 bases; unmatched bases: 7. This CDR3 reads CASSQVARGQTDTQYF. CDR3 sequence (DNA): TGTGCCAGCAGCCAAGTTGCTAGGGGGCAGACAGATACGCAGTATTTT.

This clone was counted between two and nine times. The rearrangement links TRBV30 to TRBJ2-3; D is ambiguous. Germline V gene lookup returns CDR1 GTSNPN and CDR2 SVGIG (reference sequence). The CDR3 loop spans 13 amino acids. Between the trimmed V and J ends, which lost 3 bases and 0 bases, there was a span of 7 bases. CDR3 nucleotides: TGTGCCTGGAGGGCACAGAGCACAGATACGCAGTATTTT. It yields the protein CAWRAQSTDTQYF. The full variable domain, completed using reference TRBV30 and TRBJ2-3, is SQTIHQWPATLVQPVGSPLSLECTVEGTSNPNLYWYRQAAGRGLQLLFYSVGIGQISSEVPQNLSASRPQDRQFILSSKKLLLSDSGFYLCAWRAQSTDTQYFGPGTRLTVL.

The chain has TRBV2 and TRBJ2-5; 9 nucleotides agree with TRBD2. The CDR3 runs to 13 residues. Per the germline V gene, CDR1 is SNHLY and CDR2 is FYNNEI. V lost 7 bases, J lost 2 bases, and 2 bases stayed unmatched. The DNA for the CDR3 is TGTGCCAGCATGAGCGGGAGGCAAGAGACCCAGTACTTC. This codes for CASMSGRQETQYF.

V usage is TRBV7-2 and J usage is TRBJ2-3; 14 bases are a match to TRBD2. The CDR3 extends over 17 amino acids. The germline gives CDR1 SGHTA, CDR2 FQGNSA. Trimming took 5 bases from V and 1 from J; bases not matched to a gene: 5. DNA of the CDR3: TGTGCCAGCAGCCGCGGGACTAGCGGGGGACGCACAGATACGCAGTATTTT. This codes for CASSRGTSGGRTDTQYF.

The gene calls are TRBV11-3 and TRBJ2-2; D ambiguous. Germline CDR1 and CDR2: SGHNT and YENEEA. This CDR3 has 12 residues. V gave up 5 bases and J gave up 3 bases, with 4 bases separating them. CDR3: CASSLHTGELFF. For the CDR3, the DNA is TGTGCCAGCAGCCTCCACACCGGGGAGCTGTTTTTT.

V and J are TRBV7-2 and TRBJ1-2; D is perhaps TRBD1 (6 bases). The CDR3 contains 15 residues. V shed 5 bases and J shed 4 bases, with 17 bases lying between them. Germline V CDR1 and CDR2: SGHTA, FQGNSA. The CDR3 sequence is CASSTQTGNFYGYTF. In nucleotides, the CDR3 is TGTGCCAGCAGCACTCAGACAGGAAATTTCTATGGCTACACCTTC.

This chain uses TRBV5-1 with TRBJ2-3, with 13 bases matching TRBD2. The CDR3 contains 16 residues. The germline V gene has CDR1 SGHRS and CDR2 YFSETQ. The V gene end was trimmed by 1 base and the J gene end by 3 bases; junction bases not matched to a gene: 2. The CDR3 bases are TGCGCCAGCAGCTTGTCGACTAGCGGGGGGACAGATACGCAGTATTTT. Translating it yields CASSLSTSGGTDTQYF.

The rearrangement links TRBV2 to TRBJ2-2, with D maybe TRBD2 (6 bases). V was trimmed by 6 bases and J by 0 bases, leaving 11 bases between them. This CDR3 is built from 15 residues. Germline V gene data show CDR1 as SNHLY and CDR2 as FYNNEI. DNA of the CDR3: TGTGCCAGCAGGCGGGACGGAACGAACACCGGGGAGCTGTTTTTT. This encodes CASRRDGTNTGELFF.

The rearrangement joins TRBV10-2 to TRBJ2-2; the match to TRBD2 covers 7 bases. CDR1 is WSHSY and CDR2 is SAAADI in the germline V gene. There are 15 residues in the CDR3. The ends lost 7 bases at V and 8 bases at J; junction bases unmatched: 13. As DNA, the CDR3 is TGCGCCAGCAAGGAGGGACTACGATGGGGGGGGGAGCTGTTTTTT. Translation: CASKEGLRWGGELFF.

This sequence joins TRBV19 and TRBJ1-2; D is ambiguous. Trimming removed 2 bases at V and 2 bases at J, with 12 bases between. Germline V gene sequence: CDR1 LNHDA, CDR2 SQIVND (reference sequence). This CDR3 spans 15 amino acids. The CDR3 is CASSIYKGGNYGYTF. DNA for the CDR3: TGTGCCAGTAGTATATATAAGGGAGGAAACTATGGCTACACCTTC.

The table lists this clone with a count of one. CDR3: CASSPVPGEYEQYF. The CDR3 region has the DNA TGTGCCAGCAGCCCAGTCCCAGGGGAGTACGAGCAGTACTTC. The chain joins TRBV9 to TRBJ2-7; TRBD1 is a possible D gene (6 bases). Germline values: CDR1 SGDLS, CDR2 YYNGEE. With 4 bases removed from V and 4 bases from J, the gap between germline ends came to 15 bases. The CDR3 loop spans 14 amino acids. The entire variable domain, with the rest obtained from reference TRBV9 and TRBJ2-7, is as follows: DSGVTQTPKHLITATGQRVTLRCSPRSGDLSVYWYQQSLDQGLQFLIQYYNGEERAKGNILERFSAQQFPDLHSELNLSSLELGDSALYFCASSPVPGEYEQYFGPGTRLTVT.

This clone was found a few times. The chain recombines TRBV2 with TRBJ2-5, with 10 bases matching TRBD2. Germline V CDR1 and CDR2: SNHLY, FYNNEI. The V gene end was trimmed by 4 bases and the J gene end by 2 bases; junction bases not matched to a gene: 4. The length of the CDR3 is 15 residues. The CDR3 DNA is TGTGCCAGCAGTGTGGCACTAGCGGGGCAAGAGACCCAGTACTTC. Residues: CASSVALAGQETQYF.

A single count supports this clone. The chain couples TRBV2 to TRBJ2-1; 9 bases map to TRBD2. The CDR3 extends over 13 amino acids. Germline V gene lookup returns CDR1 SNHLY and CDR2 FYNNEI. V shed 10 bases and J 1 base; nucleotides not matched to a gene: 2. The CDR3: CATGLASYNEQFF. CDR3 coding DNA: TGTGCCACGGGACTAGCATCCTACAATGAGCAGTTCTTC.

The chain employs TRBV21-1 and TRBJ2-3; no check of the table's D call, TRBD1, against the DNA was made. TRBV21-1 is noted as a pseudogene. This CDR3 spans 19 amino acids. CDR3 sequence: CASRKGGTGNPLGTDTQYF. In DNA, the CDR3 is TGTGCCAGCAGAAAAGGAGGGACAGGGAACCCCTTGGGCACAGATACGCAGTATTTT.

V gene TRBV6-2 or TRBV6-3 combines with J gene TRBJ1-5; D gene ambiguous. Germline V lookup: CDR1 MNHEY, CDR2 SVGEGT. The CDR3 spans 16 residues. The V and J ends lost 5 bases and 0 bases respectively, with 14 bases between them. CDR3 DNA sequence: TGTGCCAGCAGTAAATCCCCACGGGATAGCAATCAGCCCCAGCATTTT. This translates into CASSKSPRDSNQPQHF.